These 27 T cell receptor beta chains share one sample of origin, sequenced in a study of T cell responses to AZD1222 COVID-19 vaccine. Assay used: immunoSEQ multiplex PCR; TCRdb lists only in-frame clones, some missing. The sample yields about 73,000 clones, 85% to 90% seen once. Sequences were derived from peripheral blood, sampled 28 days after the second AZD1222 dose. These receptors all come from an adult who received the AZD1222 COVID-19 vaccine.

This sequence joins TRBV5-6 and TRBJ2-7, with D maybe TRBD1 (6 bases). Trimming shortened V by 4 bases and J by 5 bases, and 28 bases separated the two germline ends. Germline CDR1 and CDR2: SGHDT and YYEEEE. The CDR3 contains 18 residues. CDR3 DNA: TGTGCCAGCAGCCCTTACTCAGGGGTACACTTGGGGTTGGACGAGCAGTACTTC. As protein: CASSPYSGVHLGLDEQYF.

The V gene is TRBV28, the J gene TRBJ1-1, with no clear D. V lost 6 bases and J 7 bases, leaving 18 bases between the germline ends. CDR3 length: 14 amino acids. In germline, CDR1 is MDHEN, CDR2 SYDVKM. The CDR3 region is CASSLGGGRSEAFF. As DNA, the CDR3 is TGTGCCAGCAGCTTGGGAGGAGGTCGTAGTGAAGCTTTCTTT.

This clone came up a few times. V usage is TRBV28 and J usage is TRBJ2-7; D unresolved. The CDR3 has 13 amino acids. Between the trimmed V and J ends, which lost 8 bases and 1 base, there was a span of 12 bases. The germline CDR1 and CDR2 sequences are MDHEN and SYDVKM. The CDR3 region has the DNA TGTGCCAGCGGGAAGGAACGATCCTACGAGCAGTACTTC. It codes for CASGKERSYEQYF.

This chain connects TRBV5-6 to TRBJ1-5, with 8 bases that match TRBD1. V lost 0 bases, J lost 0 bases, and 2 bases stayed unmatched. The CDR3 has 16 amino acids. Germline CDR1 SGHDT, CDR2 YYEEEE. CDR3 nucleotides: TGTGCCAGCAGCTTGGCCGGGACAGGTAGCAATCAGCCCCAGCATTTT. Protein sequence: CASSLAGTGSNQPQHF. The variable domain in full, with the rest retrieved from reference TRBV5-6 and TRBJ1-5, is DAGVTQSPTHLIKTRGQQVTLRCSPKSGHDTVSWYQQALGQGPQFIFQYYEEEERQRGNFPDRFSGHQFPNYSSELNVNALLLGDSALYLCASSLAGTGSNQPQHFGDGTRLSIL.

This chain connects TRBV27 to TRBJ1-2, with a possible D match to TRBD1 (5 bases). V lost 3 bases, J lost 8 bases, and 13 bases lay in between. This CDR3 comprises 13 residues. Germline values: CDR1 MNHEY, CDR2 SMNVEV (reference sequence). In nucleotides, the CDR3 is TGTGCCAGCAGTTTGGGTGGGGCAGGGGGCTACACCTTC. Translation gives CASSLGGAGGYTF.

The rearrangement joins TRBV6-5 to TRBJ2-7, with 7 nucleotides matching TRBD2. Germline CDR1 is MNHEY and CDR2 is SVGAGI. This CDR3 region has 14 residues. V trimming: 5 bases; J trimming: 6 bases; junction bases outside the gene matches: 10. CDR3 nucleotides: TGTGCCAGCAGTCTGCAGGGAGGGCGGGGCGAGCAGTACTTC. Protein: CASSLQGGRGEQYF.

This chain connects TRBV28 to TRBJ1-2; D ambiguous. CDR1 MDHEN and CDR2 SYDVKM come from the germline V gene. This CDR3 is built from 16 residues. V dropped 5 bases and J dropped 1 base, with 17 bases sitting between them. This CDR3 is CASSPGGSASNYGYTF. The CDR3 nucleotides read TGTGCCAGCAGTCCGGGCGGGAGCGCTAGTAACTATGGCTACACCTTC.

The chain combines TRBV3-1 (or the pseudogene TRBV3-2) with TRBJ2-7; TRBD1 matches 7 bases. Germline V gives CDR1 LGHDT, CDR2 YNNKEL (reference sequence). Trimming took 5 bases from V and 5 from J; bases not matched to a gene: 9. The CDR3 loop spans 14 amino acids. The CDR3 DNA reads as TGTGCCAGCAGCTCTCACGGACAGGTTCACGAGCAGTACTTC. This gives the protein CASSSHGQVHEQYF.

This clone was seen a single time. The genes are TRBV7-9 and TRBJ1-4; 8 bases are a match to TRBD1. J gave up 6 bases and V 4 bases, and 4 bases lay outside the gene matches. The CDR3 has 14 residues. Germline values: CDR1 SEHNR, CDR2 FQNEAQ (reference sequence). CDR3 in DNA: TGTGCCAGCAGCTGGGACAGGACTGATGAAAAACTGTTTTTT. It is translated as CASSWDRTDEKLFF.

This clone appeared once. The CDR3 nucleotides are TGTGCCAGTAGCTCTATGGGAGACTTGAACACTGAAGCTTTCTTT. Translated: CASSSMGDLNTEAFF. V and J are TRBV18 and TRBJ1-1; D unclear. There are 15 residues in the CDR3. Germline CDR1 is KGHSH and CDR2 is LQKENI. V lost 9 bases to trimming and J lost 0 bases, with 17 bases between them.

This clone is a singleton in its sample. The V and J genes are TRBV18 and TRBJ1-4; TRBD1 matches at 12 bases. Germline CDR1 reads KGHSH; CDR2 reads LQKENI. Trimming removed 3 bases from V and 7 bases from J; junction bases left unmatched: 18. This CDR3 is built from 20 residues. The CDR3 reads CASSPGTGGEVNRISEKLFF. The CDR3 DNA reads TGTGCCAGCTCACCCGGGACAGGGGGCGAAGTCAATCGAATCAGTGAAAAACTGTTTTTT.

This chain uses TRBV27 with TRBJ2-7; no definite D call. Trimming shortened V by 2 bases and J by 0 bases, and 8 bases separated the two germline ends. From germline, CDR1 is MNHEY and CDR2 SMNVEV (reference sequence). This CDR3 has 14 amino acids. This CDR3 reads CASSLKSYSYEQYF. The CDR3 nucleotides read TGTGCCAGCAGTTTAAAGTCCTACTCCTACGAGCAGTACTTC.

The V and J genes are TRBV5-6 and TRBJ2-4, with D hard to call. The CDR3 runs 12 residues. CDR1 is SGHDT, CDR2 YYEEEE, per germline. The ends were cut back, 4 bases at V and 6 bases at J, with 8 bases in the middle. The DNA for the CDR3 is TGTGCCAGCAGCCTTCCGGGAAACATTCAGTACTTC. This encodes CASSLPGNIQYF.

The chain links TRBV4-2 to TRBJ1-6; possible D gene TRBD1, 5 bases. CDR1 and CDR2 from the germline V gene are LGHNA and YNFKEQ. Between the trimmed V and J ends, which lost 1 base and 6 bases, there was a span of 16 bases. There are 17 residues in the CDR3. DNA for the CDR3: TGTGCCAGCAGCCAAGGGCGGGGGTTAAGGAGTAATTCACCCCTCCACTTT. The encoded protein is CASSQGRGLRSNSPLHF.

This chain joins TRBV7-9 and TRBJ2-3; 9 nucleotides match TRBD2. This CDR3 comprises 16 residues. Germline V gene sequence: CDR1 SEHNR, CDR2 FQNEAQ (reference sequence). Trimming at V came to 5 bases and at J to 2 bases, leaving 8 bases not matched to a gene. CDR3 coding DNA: TGTGCCAGCAGCCCGTTAGCGGGGGCGATCACAGATACGCAGTATTTT. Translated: CASSPLAGAITDTQYF.

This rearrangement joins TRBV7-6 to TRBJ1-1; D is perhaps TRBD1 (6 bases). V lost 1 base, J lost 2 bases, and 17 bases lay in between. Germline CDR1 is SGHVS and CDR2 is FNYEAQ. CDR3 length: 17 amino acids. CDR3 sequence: CASSLEATGRLNTEAFF. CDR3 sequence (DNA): TGTGCCAGCAGCTTAGAAGCGACAGGACGGCTTAACACTGAAGCTTTCTTT. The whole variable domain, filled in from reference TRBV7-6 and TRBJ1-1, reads GAGVSQSPRYKVTKRGQDVALRCDPISGHVSLYWYRQALGQGPEFLTYFNYEAQQDKSGLPNDRFSAERPEGSISTLTIQRTEQRDSAMYRCASSLEATGRLNTEAFFGQGTRLTVV.

CDR3 DNA: TGTGCCAGCTCACCACTATTCCCGATCGGGGGCAATAAAGTAGGCTACACCTTC. This codes for CASSPLFPIGGNKVGYTF. The J gene is TRBJ1-2, the V gene TRBV18; the D gene is possibly TRBD1 (6 bases). The CDR3 has 18 residues. Trimming stripped 1 base from V and 8 bases from J, with 26 bases between. The germline V gene has CDR1 KGHSH and CDR2 LQKENI. The entire variable domain, with the rest obtained from reference TRBV18 and TRBJ1-2, is as follows: NAGVMQNPRHLVRRRGQEARLRCSPMKGHSHVYWYRQLPEEGLKFMVYLQKENIIDESGMPKERFSAEFPKEGPSILRIQQVVRGDSAAYFCASSPLFPIGGNKVGYTFGSGTRLTVV.

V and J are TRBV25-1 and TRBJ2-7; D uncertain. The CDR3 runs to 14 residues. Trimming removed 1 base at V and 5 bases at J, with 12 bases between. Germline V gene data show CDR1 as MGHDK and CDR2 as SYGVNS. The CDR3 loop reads CASSEWEGKDEQYF. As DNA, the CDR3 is TGTGCCAGCAGTGAATGGGAAGGGAAGGACGAGCAGTACTTC.

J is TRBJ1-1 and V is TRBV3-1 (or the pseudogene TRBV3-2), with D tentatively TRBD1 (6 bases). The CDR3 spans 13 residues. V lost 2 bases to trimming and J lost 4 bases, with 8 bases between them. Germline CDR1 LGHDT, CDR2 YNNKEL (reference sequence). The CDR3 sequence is CASSQNRVTEAFF. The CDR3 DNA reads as TGTGCCAGCAGCCAAAACAGGGTCACTGAAGCTTTCTTT.

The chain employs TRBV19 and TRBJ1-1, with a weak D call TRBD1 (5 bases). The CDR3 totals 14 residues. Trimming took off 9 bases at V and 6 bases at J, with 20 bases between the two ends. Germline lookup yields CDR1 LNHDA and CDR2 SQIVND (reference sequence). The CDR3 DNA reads TGTGCCAGCGAGTCCCGGGACGGGCCGGCTGAAGCTTTCTTT. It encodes CASESRDGPAEAFF.

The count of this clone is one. The chain's CDR3 is CASSLVPVGAVPLPGANVLTF. The CDR3 nucleotides are TGTGCCAGCAGCTTAGTCCCCGTAGGGGCCGTTCCCCTCCCTGGGGCCAACGTCCTGACTTTC. The chain has TRBV7-3 and TRBJ2-6; possible D gene TRBD1, 5 bases. This CDR3 contains 21 residues. Germline values: CDR1 SGHTA, CDR2 FQGTGA. V was cut by 2 bases and J by 2 bases, with 25 bases left in between. Based on the CDR3 plus reference TRBV7-3 and TRBJ2-6, the full variable domain is GAGVSQTPSNKVTEKGKYVELRCDPISGHTALYWYRQSLGQGPEFLIYFQGTGAADDSGLPNDRFFAVRPEGSVSTLKIQRTERGDSAVYLCASSLVPVGAVPLPGANVLTFGAGSRLTVL.

CDR3 region: CASSQPTGTGPAKNIQYF. CDR3 nucleotides: TGCGCCAGCAGCCAACCCACCGGGACAGGACCCGCCAAAAACATTCAGTACTTC. V gene TRBV4-1 combines with J gene TRBJ2-4, with 8 bases aligning to TRBD1. V lost 2 bases, J lost 1 base, and 10 bases stayed unmatched. Germline CDR1 is MGHRA and CDR2 is YSYEKL. The CDR3 runs 18 residues.

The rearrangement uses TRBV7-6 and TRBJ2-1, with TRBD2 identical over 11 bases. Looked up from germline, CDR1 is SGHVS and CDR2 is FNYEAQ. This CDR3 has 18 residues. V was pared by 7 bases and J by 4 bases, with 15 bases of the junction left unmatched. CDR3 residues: CASTIAGGPGIRYNEQFF. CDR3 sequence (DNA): TGTGCCAGCACCATAGCGGGGGGGCCTGGAATACGTTACAATGAGCAGTTCTTC.

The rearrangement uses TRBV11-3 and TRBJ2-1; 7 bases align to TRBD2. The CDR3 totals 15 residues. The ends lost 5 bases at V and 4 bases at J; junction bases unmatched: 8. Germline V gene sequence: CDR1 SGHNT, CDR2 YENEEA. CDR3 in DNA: TGTGCCAGCAGCCCCTCTAGCGGCACTTACAATGAGCAGTTCTTC. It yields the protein CASSPSSGTYNEQFF. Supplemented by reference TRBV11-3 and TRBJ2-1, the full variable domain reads EAGVVQSPRYKIIEKKQPVAFWCNPISGHNTLYWYLQNLGQGPELLIRYENEEAVDDSQLPKDRFSAERLKGVDSTLKIQPAELGDSAVYLCASSPSSGTYNEQFFGPGTRLTVL.

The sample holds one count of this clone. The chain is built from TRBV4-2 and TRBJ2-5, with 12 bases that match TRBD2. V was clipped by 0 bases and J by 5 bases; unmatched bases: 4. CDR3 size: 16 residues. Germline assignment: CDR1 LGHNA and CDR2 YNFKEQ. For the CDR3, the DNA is TGTGCCAGCAGCCAAGATTCTAGCGGGGGGGGCGAGACCCAGTACTTC. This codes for CASSQDSSGGGETQYF.

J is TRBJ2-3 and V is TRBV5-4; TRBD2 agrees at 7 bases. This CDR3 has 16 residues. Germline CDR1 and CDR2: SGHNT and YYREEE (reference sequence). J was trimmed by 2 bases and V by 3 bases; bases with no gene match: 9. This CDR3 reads CASSSRLAGNTDTQYF. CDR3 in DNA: TGTGCCAGCAGCTCCAGACTAGCTGGGAACACAGATACGCAGTATTTT.

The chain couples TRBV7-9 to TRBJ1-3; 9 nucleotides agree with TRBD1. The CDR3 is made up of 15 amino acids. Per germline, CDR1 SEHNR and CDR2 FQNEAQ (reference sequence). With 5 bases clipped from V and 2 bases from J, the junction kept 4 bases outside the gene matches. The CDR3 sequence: CASSPTGGPGNTIYF. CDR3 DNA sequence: TGTGCCAGCAGCCCCACAGGGGGCCCTGGAAACACCATATATTTT.